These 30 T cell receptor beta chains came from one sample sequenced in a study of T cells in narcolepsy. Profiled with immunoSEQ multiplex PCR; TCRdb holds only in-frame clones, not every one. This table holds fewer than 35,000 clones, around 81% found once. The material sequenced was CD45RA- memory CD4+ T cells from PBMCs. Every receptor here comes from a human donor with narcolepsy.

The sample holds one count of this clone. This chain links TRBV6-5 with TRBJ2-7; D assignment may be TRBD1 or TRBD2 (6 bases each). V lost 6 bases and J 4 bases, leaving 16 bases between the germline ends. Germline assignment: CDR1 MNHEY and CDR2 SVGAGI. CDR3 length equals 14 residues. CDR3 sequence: CASRPGGGLYEQYF. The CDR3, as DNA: TGTGCCAGCAGACCCGGGGGCGGACTATACGAGCAGTACTTC.

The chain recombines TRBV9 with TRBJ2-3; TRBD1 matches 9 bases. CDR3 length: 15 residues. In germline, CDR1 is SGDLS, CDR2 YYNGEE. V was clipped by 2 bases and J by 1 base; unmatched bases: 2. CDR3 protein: CASSVRQGGTDTQYF. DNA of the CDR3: TGTGCCAGCAGCGTCCGACAGGGGGGCACAGATACGCAGTATTTT.

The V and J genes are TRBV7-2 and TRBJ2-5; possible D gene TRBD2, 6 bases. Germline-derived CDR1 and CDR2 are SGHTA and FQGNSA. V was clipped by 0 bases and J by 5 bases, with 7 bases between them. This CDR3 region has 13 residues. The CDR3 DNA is TGTGCCAGCAGCTTAGCTGGGGGGGAGACCCAGTACTTC. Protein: CASSLAGGETQYF. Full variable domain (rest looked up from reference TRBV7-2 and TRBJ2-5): GAGVSQSPSNKVTEKGKDVELRCDPISGHTALYWYRQSLGQGLEFLIYFQGNSAPDKSGLPSDRFSAERTGGSVSTLTIQRTQQEDSAVYLCASSLAGGETQYFGPGTRLLVL.

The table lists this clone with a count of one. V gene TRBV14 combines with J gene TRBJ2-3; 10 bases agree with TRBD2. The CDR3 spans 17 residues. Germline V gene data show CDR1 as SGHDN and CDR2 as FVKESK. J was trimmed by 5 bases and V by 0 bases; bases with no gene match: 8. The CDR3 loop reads CASSQDRAGGPKDTQYF. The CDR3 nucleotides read TGTGCCAGCAGCCAAGACCGAGCGGGGGGGCCGAAAGATACGCAGTATTTT. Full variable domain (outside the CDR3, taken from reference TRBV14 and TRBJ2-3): EAGVTQFPSHSVIEKGQTVTLRCDPISGHDNLYWYRRVMGKEIKFLLHFVKESKQDESGMPNNRFLAERTGGTYSTLKVQPAELEDSGVYFCASSQDRAGGPKDTQYFGPGTRLTVL.

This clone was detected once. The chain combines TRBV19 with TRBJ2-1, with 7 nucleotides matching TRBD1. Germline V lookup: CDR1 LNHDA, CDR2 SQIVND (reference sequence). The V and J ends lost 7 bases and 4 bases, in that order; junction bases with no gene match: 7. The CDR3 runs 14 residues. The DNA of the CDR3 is TGTGCCAGTACTACAGGGGCGACATACAATGAGCAGTTCTTC. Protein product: CASTTGATYNEQFF.

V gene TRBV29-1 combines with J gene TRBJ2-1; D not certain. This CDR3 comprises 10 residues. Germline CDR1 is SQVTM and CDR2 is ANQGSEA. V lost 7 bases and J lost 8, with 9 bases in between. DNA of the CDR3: TGCAGCGCTTGGCCGGATGAGCAGTTCTTC. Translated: CSAWPDEQFF.

The DNA for the CDR3 is TGTGCCAGCAGCCACCCGGGACAGGCCCCCACTGAAGCTTTCTTT. Protein sequence: CASSHPGQAPTEAFF. The rearrangement uses TRBV25-1 and TRBJ1-1; 8 bases are a match to TRBD1. V lost 6 bases and J lost 4; bases outside the gene matches: 10. Germline CDR1 reads MGHDK; CDR2 reads SYGVNS. This CDR3 spans 15 amino acids.

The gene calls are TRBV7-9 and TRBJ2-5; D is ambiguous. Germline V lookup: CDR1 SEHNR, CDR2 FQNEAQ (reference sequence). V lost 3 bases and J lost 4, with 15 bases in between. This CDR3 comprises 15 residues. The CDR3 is CASSFHDTPGETQYF. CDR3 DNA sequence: TGTGCCAGCAGCTTCCACGATACTCCTGGAGAGACCCAGTACTTC. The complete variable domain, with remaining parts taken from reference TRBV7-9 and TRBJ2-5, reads DTGVSQNPRHKITKRGQNVTFRCDPISEHNRLYWYRQTLGQGPEFLTYFQNEAQLEKSRLLSDRFSAERPKGSFSTLEIQRTEQGDSAMYLCASSFHDTPGETQYFGPGTRLLVL.

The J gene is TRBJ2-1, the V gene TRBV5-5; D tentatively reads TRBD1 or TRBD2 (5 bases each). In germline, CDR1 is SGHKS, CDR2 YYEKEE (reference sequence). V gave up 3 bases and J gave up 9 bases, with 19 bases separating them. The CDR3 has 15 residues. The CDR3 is CASSSGLSPGGEQFF. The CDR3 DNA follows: TGTGCCAGCAGCTCGGGCCTTTCCCCTGGGGGTGAGCAGTTCTTC.

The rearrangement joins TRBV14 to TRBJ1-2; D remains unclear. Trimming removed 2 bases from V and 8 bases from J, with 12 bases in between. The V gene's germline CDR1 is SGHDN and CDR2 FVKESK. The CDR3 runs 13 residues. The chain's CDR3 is CASSQSGEQGYTF. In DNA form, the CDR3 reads TGTGCCAGCAGCCAATCCGGGGAGCAGGGCTACACCTTC.

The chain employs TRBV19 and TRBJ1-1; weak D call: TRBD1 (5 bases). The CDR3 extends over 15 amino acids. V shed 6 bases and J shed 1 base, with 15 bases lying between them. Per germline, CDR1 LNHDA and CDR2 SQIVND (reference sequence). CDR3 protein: CASSQWGGRNTEAFF. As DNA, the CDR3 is TGTGCCAGTAGCCAATGGGGCGGCCGGAACACTGAAGCTTTCTTT.

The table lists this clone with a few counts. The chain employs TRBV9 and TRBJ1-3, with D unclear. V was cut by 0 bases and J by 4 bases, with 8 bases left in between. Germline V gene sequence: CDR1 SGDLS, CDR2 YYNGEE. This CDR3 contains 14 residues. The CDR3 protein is CASSVERPGNTIYF. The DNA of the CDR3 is TGTGCCAGCAGCGTAGAAAGACCGGGAAACACCATATATTTT.

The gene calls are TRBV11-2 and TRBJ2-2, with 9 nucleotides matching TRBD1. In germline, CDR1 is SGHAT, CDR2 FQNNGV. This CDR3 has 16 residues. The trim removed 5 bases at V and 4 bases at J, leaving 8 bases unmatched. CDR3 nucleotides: TGTGCCAGCAGCCAGACAGGGGGAGGTCGCACCGGGGAGCTGTTTTTT. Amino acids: CASSQTGGGRTGELFF. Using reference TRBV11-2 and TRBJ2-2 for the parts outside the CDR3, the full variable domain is EAGVAQSPRYKIIEKRQSVAFWCNPISGHATLYWYQQILGQGPKLLIQFQNNGVVDDSQLPKDRFSAERLKGVDSTLKIQPAKLEDSAVYLCASSQTGGGRTGELFFGEGSRLTVL.

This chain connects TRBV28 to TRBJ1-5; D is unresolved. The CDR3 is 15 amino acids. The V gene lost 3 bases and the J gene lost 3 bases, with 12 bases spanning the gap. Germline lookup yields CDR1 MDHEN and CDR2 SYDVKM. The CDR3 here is CASSLYGRNNQPQHF. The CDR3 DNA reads TGTGCCAGCAGTTTGTATGGACGGAACAATCAGCCCCAGCATTTT. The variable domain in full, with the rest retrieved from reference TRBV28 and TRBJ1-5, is DVKVTQSSRYLVKRTGEKVFLECVQDMDHENMFWYRQDPGLGLRLIYFSYDVKMKEKGDIPEGYSVSREKKERFSLILESASTNQTSMYLCASSLYGRNNQPQHFGDGTRLSIL.

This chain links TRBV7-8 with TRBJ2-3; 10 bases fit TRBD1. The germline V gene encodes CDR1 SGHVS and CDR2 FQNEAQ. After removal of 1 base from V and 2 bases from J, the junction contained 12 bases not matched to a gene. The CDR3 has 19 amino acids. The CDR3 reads CASSLVRQGAWGDTDTQYF. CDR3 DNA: TGTGCCAGCAGCTTAGTAAGACAGGGGGCGTGGGGCGACACAGATACGCAGTATTTT.

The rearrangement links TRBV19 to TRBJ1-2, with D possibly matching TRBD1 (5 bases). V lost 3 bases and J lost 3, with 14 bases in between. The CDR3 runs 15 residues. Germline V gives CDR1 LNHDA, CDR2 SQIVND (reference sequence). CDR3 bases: TGTGCCAGTAGTATTCGGACCGGAGGGGACTATGGCTACACCTTC. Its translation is CASSIRTGGDYGYTF.

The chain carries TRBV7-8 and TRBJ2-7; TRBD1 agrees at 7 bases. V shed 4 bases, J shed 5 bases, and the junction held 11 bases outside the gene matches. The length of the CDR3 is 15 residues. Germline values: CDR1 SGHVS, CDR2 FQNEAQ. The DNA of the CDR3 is TGTGCCAGCAGCTCAATTTTGGCAGGGGGAGACGAGCAGTACTTC. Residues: CASSSILAGGDEQYF.

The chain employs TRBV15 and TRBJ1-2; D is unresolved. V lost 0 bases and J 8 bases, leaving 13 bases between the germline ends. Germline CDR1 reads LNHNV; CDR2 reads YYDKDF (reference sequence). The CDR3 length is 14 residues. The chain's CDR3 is CATSREALSYGYTF. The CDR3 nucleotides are TGTGCCACCAGCAGAGAGGCACTATCATACGGCTACACCTTC.

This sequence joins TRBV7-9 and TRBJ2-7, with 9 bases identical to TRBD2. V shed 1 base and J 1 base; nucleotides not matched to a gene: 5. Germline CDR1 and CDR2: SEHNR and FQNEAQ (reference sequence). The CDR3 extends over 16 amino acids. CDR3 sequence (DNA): TGTGCCAGCAGCTTAGTAGGGACTAGCCGATCCTACGAGCAGTACTTC. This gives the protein CASSLVGTSRSYEQYF.

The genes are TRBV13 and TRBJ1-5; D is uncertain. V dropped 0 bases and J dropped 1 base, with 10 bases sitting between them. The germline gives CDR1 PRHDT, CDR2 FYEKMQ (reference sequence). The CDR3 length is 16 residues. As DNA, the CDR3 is TGTGCCAGCAGCTTAGGGGTGTCCGTAAGCAATCAGCCCCAGCATTTT. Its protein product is CASSLGVSVSNQPQHF.

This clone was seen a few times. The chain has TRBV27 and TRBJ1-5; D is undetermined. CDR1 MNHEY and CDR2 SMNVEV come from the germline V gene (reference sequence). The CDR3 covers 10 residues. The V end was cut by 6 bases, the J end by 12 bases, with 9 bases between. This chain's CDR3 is CASSTGGQHF. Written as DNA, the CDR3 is TGTGCCAGCAGCACGGGCGGCCAGCATTTT.

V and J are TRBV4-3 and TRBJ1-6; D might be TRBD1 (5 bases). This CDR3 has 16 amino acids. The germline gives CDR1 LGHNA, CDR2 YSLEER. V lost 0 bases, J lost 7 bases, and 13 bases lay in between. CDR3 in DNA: TGCGCCAGCAGCCAAGATGTTAGGGGCTGGAATTCACCCCTCCACTTT. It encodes CASSQDVRGWNSPLHF.

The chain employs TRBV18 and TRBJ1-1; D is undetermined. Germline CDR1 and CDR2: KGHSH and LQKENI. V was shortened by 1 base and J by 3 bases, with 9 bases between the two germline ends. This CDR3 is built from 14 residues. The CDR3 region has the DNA TGTGCCAGCTCACCACGGGCGGCGGACACTGAAGCTTTCTTT. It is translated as CASSPRAADTEAFF. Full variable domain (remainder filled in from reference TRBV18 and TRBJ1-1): NAGVMQNPRHLVRRRGQEARLRCSPMKGHSHVYWYRQLPEEGLKFMVYLQKENIIDESGMPKERFSAEFPKEGPSILRIQQVVRGDSAAYFCASSPRAADTEAFFGQGTRLTVV.

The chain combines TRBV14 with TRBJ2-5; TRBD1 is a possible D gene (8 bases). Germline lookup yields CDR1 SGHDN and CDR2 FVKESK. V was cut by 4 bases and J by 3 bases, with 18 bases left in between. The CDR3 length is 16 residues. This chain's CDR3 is CASSRAGTGLEETQYF. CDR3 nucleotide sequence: TGTGCCAGCAGCCGGGCTGGGACAGGACTAGAAGAGACCCAGTACTTC.

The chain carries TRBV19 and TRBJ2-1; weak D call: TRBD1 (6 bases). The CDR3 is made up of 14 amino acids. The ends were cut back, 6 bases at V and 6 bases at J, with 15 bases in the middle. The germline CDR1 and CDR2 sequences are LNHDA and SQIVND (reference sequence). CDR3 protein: CASRLEQGFNEQFF. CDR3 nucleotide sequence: TGTGCCAGTAGACTTGAACAGGGTTTCAATGAGCAGTTCTTC.

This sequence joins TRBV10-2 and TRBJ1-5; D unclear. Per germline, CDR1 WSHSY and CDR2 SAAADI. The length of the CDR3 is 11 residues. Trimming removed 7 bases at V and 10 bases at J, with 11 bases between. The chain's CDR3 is CASTDEGPQHF. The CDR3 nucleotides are TGCGCCAGCACTGATGAGGGACCCCAGCATTTT.

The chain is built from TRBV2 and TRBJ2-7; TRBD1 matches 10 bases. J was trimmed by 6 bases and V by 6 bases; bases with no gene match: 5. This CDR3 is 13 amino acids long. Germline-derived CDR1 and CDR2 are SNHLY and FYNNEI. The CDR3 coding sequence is TGTGCCAGCAGAGACAGGGGGCGCGCCGAGCAGTACTTC. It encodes CASRDRGRAEQYF.

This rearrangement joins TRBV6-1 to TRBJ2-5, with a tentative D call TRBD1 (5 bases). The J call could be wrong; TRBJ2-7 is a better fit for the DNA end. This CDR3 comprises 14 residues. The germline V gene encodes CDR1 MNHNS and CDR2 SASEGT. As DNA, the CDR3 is TGTGCCAGCAGTGAAAACGGCAGGGTTTACGAGCAGTACTTC. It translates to CASSENGRVYEQYF.

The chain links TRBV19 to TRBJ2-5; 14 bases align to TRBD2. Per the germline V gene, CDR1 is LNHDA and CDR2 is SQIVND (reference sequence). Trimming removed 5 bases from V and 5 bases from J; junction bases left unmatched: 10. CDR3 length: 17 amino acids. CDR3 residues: CASSLTTSGGAGETQYF. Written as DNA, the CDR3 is TGTGCCAGTAGTCTAACGACTAGCGGGGGGGCTGGGGAGACCCAGTACTTC. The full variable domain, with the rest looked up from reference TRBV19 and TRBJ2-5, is DGGITQSPKYLFRKEGQNVTLSCEQNLNHDAMYWYRQDPGQGLRLIYYSQIVNDFQKGDIAEGYSVSREKKESFPLTVTSAQKNPTAFYLCASSLTTSGGAGETQYFGPGTRLLVL.

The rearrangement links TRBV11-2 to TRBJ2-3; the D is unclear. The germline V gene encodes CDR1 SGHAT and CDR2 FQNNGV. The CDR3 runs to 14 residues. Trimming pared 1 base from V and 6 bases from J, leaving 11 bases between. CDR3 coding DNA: TGTGCCAGCAGCTTAGTGTCATCCAGGGATACGCAGTATTTT. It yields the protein CASSLVSSRDTQYF.